This T cell receptor beta chain came from a study of metastatic and nonmetastatic thyroid tumors (dated by TCRdb to about 2020). As for the study more broadly: For patients with malignant and with benign thyroid disease, the researchers compared repertoires between peripheral blood samples and tumor or nodule tissue samples.

Points on this clone: It has no known antigen specificity. One base away there is no much larger clone; base qualities are not given.

Results the study describes overall, beyond this receptor: In both blood and tumor samples, TCR beta diversity was reported to be significantly higher in malignant tumors than in benign nodules.

Library method: PCR. The sequencer was an Illumina HiSeq 4000. High-throughput sequencing was used to profile the TCR beta-chain CDR3 region of every patient. The study's own analysis went as follows. Drawing on CDR3 differences between clinicopathological groups, the researchers built a classifier meant to tell apart patients with distant-metastatic papillary thyroid cancer. The Shannon index was used to assess repertoire diversity, and the Morisita-Horn index was used to assess tumor-blood repertoire similarity. TCRdb's own reprocessing of the public reads used fastp at Q25 and MiXCR and kept productive beta chains. The V and J calls were not made by the authors but by TCRdb's processing. This sample is represented by fewer than 35,000 clones; 15% to 20% of them were singletons. The ten largest clones take up 12% of the sample. V loses 7 bases of germline sequence and J loses 1 base, and the interval between the two ends is 17 bases. The germline V gene gives CDR1 as SNHLY and CDR2 as FYNNEI. The CDR3 holds 15 amino acids from the cysteine to the phenylalanine. The read is trimmed to its CDR3 DNA, 45 bases read in frame from base 1.

No patient had received any treatment before thyroid surgery. The study retrospectively analysed patient clinical samples collected from the early 2010s to the late 2010s using T-cell receptor beta sequencing. The V and J segments used are TRBV2 and TRBJ2-7; the D region possibly corresponds to TRBD2 (5 bases align). The TCR was taken from a male donor with papillary thyroid cancer or a benign thyroid nodule (not recorded which). Some clones in this sample may be carry-over from other donors' samples. The sequenced material came from blood. At the DNA level, the sequence is TGTGCCAGCAACCTGCTTGGTAGCGTATCCTACGAGCAGTACTTC. Its protein reads: CASNLLGSVSYEQYF.